This T cell receptor (beta chain) is drawn from a study of CD8 T cells in Susac syndrome. There are 11 residues in the CDR3. J lost 7 bases, V lost 6 bases, and 4 bases had no gene match. Germline V gene lookup returns CDR1 DFQATT and CDR2 SNEGSKA (reference sequence). This clonotype was recorded once. When the RNA was reverse transcribed, random hexamers were used with an input of roughly 0.45 to 1 ug. TCRdb reprocessed the immunoSEQ multiplex PCR reads via MiXCR and lists one record per CDR3 protein. This table has approximately 210,000 distinct CDR3 sequences, about 96% appearing once. The clonotype comes from a human donor with multiple sclerosis. Sequencing was performed on CD4+ T cells from PBMCs. This chain joins TRBV20-1 and TRBJ1-2; 8 bases match TRBD1. The CDR3 nucleotides read TGCAGTGCAAGCGACAGGGGTGGCTACACCTTC. Protein sequence: CSASDRGGYTF.